This paragraph reports one TCR beta chain. The length of the CDR3 is 15 residues. V shed 0 bases and J shed 8 bases, with 14 bases lying between them. CDR1 is SGDLS and CDR2 is YYNGEE in the germline V gene. The repertoire was sequenced with immunoSEQ multiplex PCR; TCRdb's copy has only in-frame clones and lacks some. In the table there are some 80,000 clones, roughly 92% of which are singletons. The sample is drawn from a study of blood T cell repertoires in COVID-19. The TCR sequence derives from a man aged 50-59 years with COVID-19, enrolled during active disease. The sequencing input was peripheral blood. The genes are TRBV9 and TRBJ1-4; D uncertain. The CDR3, as DNA: TGTGCCAGCAGCGTAGGAGGCGGCGACGGAGAAAAACTGTTTTTT. It codes for CASSVGGGDGEKLFF.